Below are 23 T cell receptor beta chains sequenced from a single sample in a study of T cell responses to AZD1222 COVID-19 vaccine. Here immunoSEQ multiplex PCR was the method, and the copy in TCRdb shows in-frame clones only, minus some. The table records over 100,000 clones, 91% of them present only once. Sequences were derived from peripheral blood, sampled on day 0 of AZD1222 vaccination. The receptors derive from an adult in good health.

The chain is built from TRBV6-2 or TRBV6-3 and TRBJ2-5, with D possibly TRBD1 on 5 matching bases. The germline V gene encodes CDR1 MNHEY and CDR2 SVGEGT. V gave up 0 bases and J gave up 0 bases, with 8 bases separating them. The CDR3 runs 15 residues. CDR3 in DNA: TGTGCCAGCAGTTACTCGCCCAGGGACCAAGAGACCCAGTACTTC. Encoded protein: CASSYSPRDQETQYF.

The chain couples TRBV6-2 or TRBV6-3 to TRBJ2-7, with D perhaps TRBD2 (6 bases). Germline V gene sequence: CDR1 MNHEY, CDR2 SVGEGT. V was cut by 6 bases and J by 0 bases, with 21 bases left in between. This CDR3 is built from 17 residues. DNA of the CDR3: TGTGCCAGCAGCACCTCATCCTCGGGACTGTCCTCCTACGAGCAGTACTTC. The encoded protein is CASSTSSSGLSSYEQYF.

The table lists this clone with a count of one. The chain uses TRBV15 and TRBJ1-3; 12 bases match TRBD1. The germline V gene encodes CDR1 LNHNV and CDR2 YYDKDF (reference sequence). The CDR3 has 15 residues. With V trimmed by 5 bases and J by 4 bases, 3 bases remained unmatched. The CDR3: CATSGDRGPGNTIYF. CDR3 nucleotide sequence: TGTGCCACCAGCGGGGACAGGGGGCCCGGAAACACCATATATTTT. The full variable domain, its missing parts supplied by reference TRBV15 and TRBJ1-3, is DAMVIQNPRYQVTQFGKPVTLSCSQTLNHNVMYWYQQKSSQAPKLLFHYYDKDFNNEADTPDNFQSRRPNTSFCFLDIRSPGLGDTAMYLCATSGDRGPGNTIYFGEGSWLTVV.

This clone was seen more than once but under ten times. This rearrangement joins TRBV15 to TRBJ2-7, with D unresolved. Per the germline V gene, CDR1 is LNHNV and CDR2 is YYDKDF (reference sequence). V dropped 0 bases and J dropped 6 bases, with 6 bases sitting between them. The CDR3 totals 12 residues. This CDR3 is CATSRDLGEQYF. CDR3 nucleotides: TGTGCCACCAGCAGAGATCTCGGCGAGCAGTACTTC.

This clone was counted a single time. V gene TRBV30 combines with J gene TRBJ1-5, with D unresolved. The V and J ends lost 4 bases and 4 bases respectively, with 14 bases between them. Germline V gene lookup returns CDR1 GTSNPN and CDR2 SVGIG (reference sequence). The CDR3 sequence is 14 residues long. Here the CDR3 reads CAWTPGSGNQPQHF. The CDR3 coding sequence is TGTGCCTGGACTCCCGGGAGTGGTAATCAGCCCCAGCATTTT. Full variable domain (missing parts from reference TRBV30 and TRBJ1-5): SQTIHQWPATLVQPVGSPLSLECTVEGTSNPNLYWYRQAAGRGLQLLFYSVGIGQISSEVPQNLSASRPQDRQFILSSKKLLLSDSGFYLCAWTPGSGNQPQHFGDGTRLSIL.

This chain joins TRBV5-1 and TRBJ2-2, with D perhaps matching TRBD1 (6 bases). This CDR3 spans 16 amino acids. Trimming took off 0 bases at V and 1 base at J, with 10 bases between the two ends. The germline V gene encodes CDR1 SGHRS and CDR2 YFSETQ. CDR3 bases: TGCGCCAGCAGCTTGGGACAGGCTGGGAACACCGGGGAGCTGTTTTTT. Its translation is CASSLGQAGNTGELFF.

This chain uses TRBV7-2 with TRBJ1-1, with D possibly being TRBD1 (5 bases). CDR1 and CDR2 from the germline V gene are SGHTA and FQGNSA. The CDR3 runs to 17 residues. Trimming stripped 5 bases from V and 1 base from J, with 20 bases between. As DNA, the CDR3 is TGTGCCAGCAGCCCAGCAGGATTGAGGGGAGGGAACACTGAAGCTTTCTTT. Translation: CASSPAGLRGGNTEAFF.

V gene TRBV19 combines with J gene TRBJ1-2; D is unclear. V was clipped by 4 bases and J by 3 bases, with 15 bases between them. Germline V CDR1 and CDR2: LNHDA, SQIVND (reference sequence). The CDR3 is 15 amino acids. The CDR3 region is CASSTNTADHYGYTF. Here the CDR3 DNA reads TGTGCCAGTAGTACGAACACAGCTGATCACTATGGCTACACCTTC.

The CDR3 DNA reads as TGTGCCAGCAGCTTTGGGGGGGCGTACGAGCAGTACTTC. Encoded protein: CASSFGGAYEQYF. This chain links TRBV5-4 with TRBJ2-7; D is possibly TRBD2 (7 bases). Trimming took off 2 bases at V and 4 bases at J, with 10 bases between the two ends. Looked up from germline, CDR1 is SGHNT and CDR2 is YYREEE (reference sequence). The CDR3 covers 13 residues.

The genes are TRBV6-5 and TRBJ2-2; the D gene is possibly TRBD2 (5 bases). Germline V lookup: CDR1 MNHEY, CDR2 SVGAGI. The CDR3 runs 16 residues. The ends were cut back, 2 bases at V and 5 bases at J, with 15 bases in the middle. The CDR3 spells CASSYGPWTDTGELFF. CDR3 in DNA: TGTGCCAGCAGTTACGGACCCTGGACTGATACCGGGGAGCTGTTTTTT.

This CDR3 reads CAWSVRISGNTIYF. The CDR3 DNA reads TGTGCCTGGAGTGTTCGCATCTCTGGAAACACCATATATTTT. The chain employs TRBV30 and TRBJ1-3; unclear D gene. Trimming stripped 0 bases from V and 0 bases from J, with 6 bases between. Germline V gene lookup returns CDR1 GTSNPN and CDR2 SVGIG (reference sequence). The CDR3 runs 14 residues.

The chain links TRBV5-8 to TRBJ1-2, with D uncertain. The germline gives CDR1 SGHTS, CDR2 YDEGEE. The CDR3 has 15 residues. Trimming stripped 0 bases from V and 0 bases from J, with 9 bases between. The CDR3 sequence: CASSLGYRANYGYTF. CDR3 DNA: TGTGCCAGCAGCTTGGGGTACAGAGCTAACTATGGCTACACCTTC.

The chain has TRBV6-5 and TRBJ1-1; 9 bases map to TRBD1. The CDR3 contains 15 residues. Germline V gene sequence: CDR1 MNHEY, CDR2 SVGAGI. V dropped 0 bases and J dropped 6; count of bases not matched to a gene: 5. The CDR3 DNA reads TGTGCCAGCAGTTACTCCTTACAGGGGGCTTCTGAAGCTTTCTTT. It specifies CASSYSLQGASEAFF.

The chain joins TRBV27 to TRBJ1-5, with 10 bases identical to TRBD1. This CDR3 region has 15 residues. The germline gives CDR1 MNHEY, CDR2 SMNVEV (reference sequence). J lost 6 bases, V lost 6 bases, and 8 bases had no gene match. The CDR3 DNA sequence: TGTGCCAGCAGACAGACAGGGGGCGAGAGTCAGCCCCAGCATTTT. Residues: CASRQTGGESQPQHF.

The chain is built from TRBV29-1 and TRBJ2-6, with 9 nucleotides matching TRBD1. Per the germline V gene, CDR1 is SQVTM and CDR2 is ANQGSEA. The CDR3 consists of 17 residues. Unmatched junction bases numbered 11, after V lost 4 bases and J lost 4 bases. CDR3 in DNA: TGCAGCGTTGGACGGGACAGGGCGATGGGGGGGGCCAACGTCCTGACTTTC. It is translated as CSVGRDRAMGGANVLTF.

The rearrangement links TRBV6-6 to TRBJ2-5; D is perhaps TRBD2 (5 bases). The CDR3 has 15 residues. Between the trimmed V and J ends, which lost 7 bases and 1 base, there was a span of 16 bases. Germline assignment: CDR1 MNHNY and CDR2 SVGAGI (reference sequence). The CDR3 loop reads CASTEGRLTQETQYF. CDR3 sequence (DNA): TGTGCCAGCACCGAGGGTCGTCTAACCCAAGAGACCCAGTACTTC.

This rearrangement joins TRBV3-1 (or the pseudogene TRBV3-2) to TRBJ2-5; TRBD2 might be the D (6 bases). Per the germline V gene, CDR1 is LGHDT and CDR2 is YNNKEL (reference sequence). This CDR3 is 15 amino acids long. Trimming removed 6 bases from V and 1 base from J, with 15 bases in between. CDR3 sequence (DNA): TGTGCCAGCAGTCACCCCGGGGGAGGCCAAGAGACCCAGTACTTC. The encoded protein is CASSHPGGGQETQYF.

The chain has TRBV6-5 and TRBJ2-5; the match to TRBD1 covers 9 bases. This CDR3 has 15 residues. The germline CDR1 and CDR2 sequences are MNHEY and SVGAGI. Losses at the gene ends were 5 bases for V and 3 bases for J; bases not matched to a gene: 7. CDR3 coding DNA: TGTGCCAGCAGTCTTCCCGGGACAGGGAAAGAGACCCAGTACTTC. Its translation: CASSLPGTGKETQYF.

The CDR3 sequence: CASNPIGGNSPLHF. Here the CDR3 DNA reads TGTGCCAGCAACCCGATAGGGGGCAATTCACCCCTCCACTTT. The chain joins TRBV7-6 to TRBJ1-6; 7 nucleotides align to TRBD1. CDR3 length equals 14 residues. Germline lookup yields CDR1 SGHVS and CDR2 FNYEAQ. V shed 7 bases and J 7 bases; nucleotides not matched to a gene: 7.

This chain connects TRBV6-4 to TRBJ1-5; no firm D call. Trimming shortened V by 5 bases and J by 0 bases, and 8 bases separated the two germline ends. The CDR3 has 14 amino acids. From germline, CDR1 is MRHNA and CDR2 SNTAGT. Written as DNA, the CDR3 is TGTGCCAGCAGTAGGGAGTTTAGCAATCAGCCCCAGCATTTT. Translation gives CASSREFSNQPQHF.

Here the CDR3 DNA reads TGTGCCAGTAGTATAGCGGGATCCGGGGCTCAGCCCCAGCATTTT. Its protein product is CASSIAGSGAQPQHF. V gene TRBV19 combines with J gene TRBJ1-5; tentative D call: TRBD1 (5 bases). The CDR3 contains 15 residues. Germline V CDR1 and CDR2: LNHDA, SQIVND (reference sequence). The V end was cut by 1 base, the J end by 6 bases, with 13 bases between.

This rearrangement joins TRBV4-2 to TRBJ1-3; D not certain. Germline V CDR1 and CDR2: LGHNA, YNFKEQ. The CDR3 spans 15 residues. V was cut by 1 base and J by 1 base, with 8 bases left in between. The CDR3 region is CASSQVGGSGNTIYF. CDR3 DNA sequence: TGTGCCAGCAGCCAAGTTGGCGGTTCTGGAAACACCATATATTTT.

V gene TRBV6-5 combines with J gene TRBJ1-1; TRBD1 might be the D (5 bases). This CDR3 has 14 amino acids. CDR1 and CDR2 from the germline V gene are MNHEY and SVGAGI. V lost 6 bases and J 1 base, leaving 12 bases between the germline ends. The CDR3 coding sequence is TGTGCCAGCAGCTACGAGGACAAGAACACTGAAGCTTTCTTT. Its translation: CASSYEDKNTEAFF.